Each of the 16 T cell receptor beta chains below was sequenced from the same sample in a study of cytomegalovirus exposure and HLA in healthy donors. 13 Jbeta primers and 60 Vbeta primers were used for the PCR. Clones were read by immunoSEQ multiplex PCR, and TCRdb kept only the in-frame ones, dropping some. The sample has fewer than 250,000 clones; roughly 81% are singletons. Sequenced material: PBMCs. These receptors originate from a woman aged 25 to 39 in good health and CMV-seropositive.

This clone was detected only once. The rearrangement links TRBV10-1 to TRBJ2-7; a weak D match, TRBD2 (7 bases). The CDR3 runs to 15 residues. Per germline, CDR1 WNHNN and CDR2 SYGVQD (reference sequence). V gave up 5 bases and J gave up 4 bases, with 18 bases separating them. As DNA, the CDR3 is TGCGCCAGCAGTAGGGGGGGGACGACAATTTACGAGCAGTACTTC. Translating gives CASSRGGTTIYEQYF.

This clone was seen more than once but under ten times. The chain carries TRBV28 and TRBJ2-7; tentatively, D is TRBD1 (5 bases). V was pared by 5 bases and J by 3 bases, with 8 bases between. This CDR3 has 12 residues. Germline-derived CDR1 and CDR2 are MDHEN and SYDVKM. CDR3 nucleotide sequence: TGTGCCAGCAGTATAACAGGCTACGAGCAGTACTTC. This sequence encodes CASSITGYEQYF.

This clone has a handful of counts. The chain combines TRBV14 with TRBJ1-1, with D uncertain. The CDR3 sequence is 12 residues long. In germline, CDR1 is SGHDN, CDR2 FVKESK. V gave up 1 base and J gave up 11 bases, with 11 bases separating them. The CDR3: CASSQVPGRAFF. CDR3 DNA: TGTGCCAGCAGCCAAGTACCAGGAAGGGCTTTCTTT. The whole variable domain, filled in from reference TRBV14 and TRBJ1-1, reads EAGVTQFPSHSVIEKGQTVTLRCDPISGHDNLYWYRRVMGKEIKFLLHFVKESKQDESGMPNNRFLAERTGGTYSTLKVQPAELEDSGVYFCASSQVPGRAFFGQGTRLTVV.

Worth noting for this clone: Other nucleotide sequences from this sample produce the same CDR3. The genes are TRBV28 and TRBJ2-3; 12 positions agree with TRBD2. The CDR3 has 15 amino acids. CDR1 and CDR2 (germline): MDHEN, SYDVKM. After removal of 2 bases from V and 4 bases from J, the junction contained 1 base not matched to a gene. As DNA, the CDR3 is TGTGCCAGCAGTTTACTAGCGGGAGGGCCAGATACGCAGTATTTT. Translation: CASSLLAGGPDTQYF.

The rearrangement uses TRBV10-2 and TRBJ2-7, with 8 bases fitting TRBD1. Germline assignment: CDR1 WSHSY and CDR2 SAAADI. V lost 5 bases, J lost 3 bases, and 3 bases stayed unmatched. CDR3 size: 13 residues. CDR3 nucleotide sequence: TGCGCCAGCAGTTTGGGACAGGTCTACGAGCAGTACTTC. Its translation is CASSLGQVYEQYF.

This rearrangement joins TRBV28 to TRBJ2-7; a weak D match, TRBD2 (5 bases). The V and J ends lost 7 bases and 7 bases respectively, with 11 bases between them. Germline CDR1 MDHEN, CDR2 SYDVKM. The CDR3 contains 11 residues. The CDR3 nucleotides are TGTGCCAGCAACTCCGGCGGGGAGCAGTACTTC. Protein product: CASNSGGEQYF.

This chain uses TRBV25-1 with TRBJ2-7, with D maybe TRBD1 (6 bases). This CDR3 is 14 amino acids long. In germline, CDR1 is MGHDK, CDR2 SYGVNS. V was shortened by 8 bases and J by 2 bases, with 16 bases between the two germline ends. CDR3 nucleotide sequence: TGTGCCAGCGGACCGGGACATTTACCCTACGAGCAGTACTTC. This codes for CASGPGHLPYEQYF.

The chain has TRBV19 and TRBJ2-3; tentatively, D is TRBD1 (6 bases). Per germline, CDR1 LNHDA and CDR2 SQIVND (reference sequence). The CDR3 loop spans 14 amino acids. The V gene lost 5 bases and the J gene lost 3 bases, with 12 bases spanning the gap. As DNA, the CDR3 is TGTGCCAGTAGTCGTGCAGGGGTGACAGATACGCAGTATTTT. It yields the protein CASSRAGVTDTQYF.

The CDR3 loop reads CAITSGTSSADEQFF. The CDR3 bases are TGTGCCATCACATCCGGGACTAGCTCGGCGGATGAGCAGTTCTTC. The chain employs TRBV10-3 and TRBJ2-1; TRBD2 matches at 9 bases. Losses at the gene ends were 7 bases for V and 8 bases for J; bases not matched to a gene: 12. There are 15 residues in the CDR3. Looked up from germline, CDR1 is ENHRY and CDR2 is SYGVKD.

This sequence joins TRBV7-9 and TRBJ2-5; 13 nucleotides agree with TRBD2. The better agreement between TRBJ2-7 and the DNA end casts doubt on the J call. Germline V CDR1 and CDR2: SEHNR, FQNEAQ (reference sequence). The CDR3 contains 14 residues. The CDR3 spells CASSGTSGKYEQYF. The CDR3 nucleotides read TGTGCCAGCAGCGGGACTAGCGGGAAATACGAGCAGTACTTC.

The rearrangement uses TRBV29-1 and TRBJ2-3; D gene uncertain. This CDR3 has 12 amino acids. The germline V gene encodes CDR1 SQVTM and CDR2 ANQGSEA. Trimming left V 3 bases short and J 0 bases short, with 4 bases between. CDR3 region: CSVDVSTDTQYF. CDR3 DNA: TGCAGCGTTGACGTTAGCACAGATACGCAGTATTTT.

This chain links TRBV19 with TRBJ1-1; a weak D match, TRBD1 (6 bases). Trimming pared 10 bases from V and 3 bases from J, leaving 15 bases between. CDR3 size: 13 residues. Germline V CDR1 and CDR2: LNHDA, SQIVND (reference sequence). The CDR3 spells CATTPQGYTEAFF. The CDR3 nucleotides are TGTGCCACCACCCCCCAGGGGTACACTGAAGCTTTCTTT.

J is TRBJ2-3 and V is TRBV5-1, with TRBD2 identical over 9 bases. CDR3 length: 15 residues. CDR1 is SGHRS, CDR2 YFSETQ, per germline. Germline trimming cut 3 bases from V and 4 bases from J; bases unmatched to any gene: 6. Here the CDR3 reads CASSSGLASADTQYF. The CDR3 DNA sequence: TGCGCCAGCAGCTCGGGACTAGCAAGTGCAGATACGCAGTATTTT.

The chain joins TRBV28 to TRBJ1-1; 8 bases align to TRBD1. After removal of 7 bases from V and 1 base from J, the junction contained 5 bases not matched to a gene. Germline values: CDR1 MDHEN, CDR2 SYDVKM. CDR3 length: 14 residues. The DNA of the CDR3 is TGTGCCAGCATTATACAGGGGGAGAACACTGAAGCTTTCTTT. Encoded protein: CASIIQGENTEAFF.

The chain combines TRBV6-5 with TRBJ1-1; 7 bases line up with TRBD1. This CDR3 is built from 14 residues. CDR1 and CDR2 (germline): MNHEY, SVGAGI. V dropped 5 bases and J dropped 0; count of bases not matched to a gene: 3. For the CDR3, the DNA is TGTGCCAGCAGTGCGGGACAGATGAACACTGAAGCTTTCTTT. Translating gives CASSAGQMNTEAFF.

CDR3 protein: CASSTVEGRRAYNEQFF. The CDR3 DNA follows: TGTGCCAGCAGTACGGTGGAGGGCAGGAGGGCCTACAATGAGCAGTTCTTC. V and J are TRBV27 and TRBJ2-1; possibly TRBD2 for D (6 bases). This CDR3 is 17 amino acids long. Trimming pared 5 bases from V and 2 bases from J, leaving 19 bases between. Germline assignment: CDR1 MNHEY and CDR2 SMNVEV (reference sequence).